These 6 T cell receptor beta chains originate from one sample sequenced in a study of patients and donors after allogeneic stem cell transplantation. TCRdb fed the RT-PCR reads into MiXCR, producing one record per CDR3 protein. The table shows 200,000 to 250,000 distinct CDR3 sequences, with 38% occurring only once. The specimen sequenced was blood, either unsorted or a sorted T cell fraction (not recorded which). The receptors were gathered from a human donor who was either an allogeneic HSCT recipient or a stem cell or donor lymphocyte infusion donor (not recorded which). It is not recorded whose cells these are; they may come from a transplant donor.

The J gene is TRBJ1-4, the V gene TRBV28, with a possible D match to TRBD1 (5 bases). CDR3 length: 12 residues. Germline lookup yields CDR1 MDHEN and CDR2 SYDVKM. V was trimmed by 9 bases and J by 3 bases, leaving 8 bases between them. CDR3 nucleotide sequence: TGTGCCAGTCTGACAGCTAATGAAAAACTGTTTTTT. This sequence encodes CASLTANEKLFF.

The rearrangement joins TRBV5-5 to TRBJ2-3; 9 nucleotides line up with TRBD1. CDR1 and CDR2 from the germline V gene are SGHKS and YYEKEE (reference sequence). V was pared by 4 bases and J by 4 bases, with 7 bases of the junction left unmatched. The CDR3 is made up of 15 amino acids. CDR3 protein: CASSLNRGRADTQYF. CDR3 DNA sequence: TGTGCCAGCAGCCTCAACAGGGGGCGAGCAGATACGCAGTATTTT.

The chain couples TRBV2 to TRBJ1-1, with D hard to call. The CDR3 extends over 14 amino acids. Germline V gene lookup returns CDR1 SNHLY and CDR2 FYNNEI. With 6 bases removed from V and 4 bases from J, the gap between germline ends came to 15 bases. CDR3 sequence: CASRNLWEGTEAFF. CDR3 coding DNA: TGTGCCAGCAGGAACCTATGGGAAGGCACTGAAGCTTTCTTT.

The chain joins TRBV2 to TRBJ1-4; 8 bases line up with TRBD1. CDR1 and CDR2 (germline): SNHLY, FYNNEI. Trimming removed 5 bases from V and 4 bases from J; junction bases left unmatched: 6. The CDR3 totals 15 residues. The CDR3 coding sequence is TGTGCCAGCAGTCATAGGACAGGGAGTAATGAAAAACTGTTTTTT. It is translated as CASSHRTGSNEKLFF.

V usage is TRBV20-1 and J usage is TRBJ2-1; D gene unclear. The CDR3 runs to 15 residues. The ends were cut back, 0 bases at V and 0 bases at J, with 9 bases in the middle. Germline V lookup: CDR1 DFQATT, CDR2 SNEGSKA (reference sequence). CDR3 residues: CSARDLEISYNEQFF. In DNA form, the CDR3 reads TGCAGTGCTAGAGATCTAGAGATCTCCTACAATGAGCAGTTCTTC.

This clonotype was counted a few times. The chain employs TRBV12-3 or TRBV12-4 and TRBJ2-1; 11 positions agree with TRBD2. V was pared by 6 bases and J by 4 bases, with 5 bases of the junction left unmatched. The length of the CDR3 is 15 residues. CDR3 coding DNA: TGTGCCAGCAGACTGACTAGCGGGGTTTACAATGAGCAGTTCTTC. Amino acid sequence: CASRLTSGVYNEQFF.